The T cell receptor (beta chain) described here comes from a study of shared clonotypes between healthy human individuals. Looking at the study overall: A donor's plate count was three for CD4 naive and three for CD4 memory; CD8 naive had two and CD8 memory one.

About this clone: Its antigen is as yet unknown.

Findings of the study overall: Only blood was sampled, and tissue TCR repertoires likely differ from blood ones. The study drew on few donors, limiting represented genetic and exposure-history diversity. Among four donors, around 5% of naive CD4 clonotypes were found in common.

The data were produced by immunoSEQ multiplex PCR, yet TCRdb's version contains in-frame clones alone and is incomplete. The data hold more than 1.2 million clones, with roughly 98.5% observed a single time. The CDR3 consists of 17 residues. The germline gives CDR1 SGHTS, CDR2 YDEGEE. The ends were cut back, 0 bases at V and 0 bases at J, with 14 bases in the middle. The gene calls are TRBV5-8 and TRBJ2-3; no definite D call. The sample comprised naive CD4+ T cells sorted from blood. Subset given: CD45RA+ positively selected. The TCR sequence derives from a man in his thirties or forties in good health. The CDR3: CASSLGEIRRSTDTQYF. CDR3 sequence (DNA): TGTGCCAGCAGCTTGGGTGAGATCAGGCGGAGCACAGATACGCAGTATTTT. Complete variable domain (other parts from reference TRBV5-8 and TRBJ2-3): EAGVTQSPTHLIKTRGQQATLRCSPISGHTSVYWYQQALGLGLQFLLWYDEGEERNRGNFPPRFSGRQFPNYSSELNVNALELEDSALYLCASSLGEIRRSTDTQYFGPGTRLTVL.